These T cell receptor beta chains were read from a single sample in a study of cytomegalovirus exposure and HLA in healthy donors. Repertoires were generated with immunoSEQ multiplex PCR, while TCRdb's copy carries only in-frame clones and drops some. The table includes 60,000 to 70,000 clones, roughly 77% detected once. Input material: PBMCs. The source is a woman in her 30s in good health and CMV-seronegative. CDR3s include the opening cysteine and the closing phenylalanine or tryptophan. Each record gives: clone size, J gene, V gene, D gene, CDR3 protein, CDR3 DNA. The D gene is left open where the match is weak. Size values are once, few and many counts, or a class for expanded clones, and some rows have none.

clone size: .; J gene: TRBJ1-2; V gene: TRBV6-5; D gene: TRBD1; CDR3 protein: CASSYRDRGNYGYTF; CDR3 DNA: TGTGCCAGCAGTTACCGGGACAGGGGTAACTATGGCTACACCTTC
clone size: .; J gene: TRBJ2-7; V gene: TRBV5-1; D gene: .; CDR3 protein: CASSLLGGKGSEQYF; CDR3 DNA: TGCGCCAGCAGCTTGCTAGGCGGGAAGGGCTCCGAGCAGTACTTC
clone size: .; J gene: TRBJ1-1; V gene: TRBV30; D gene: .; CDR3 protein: CAWSLNGGGTEAFF; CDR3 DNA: TGTGCCTGGAGTCTAAACGGGGGGGGTACTGAAGCTTTCTTT
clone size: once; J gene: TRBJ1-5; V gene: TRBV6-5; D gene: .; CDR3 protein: CASSYYRGGQPQHF; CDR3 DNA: TGTGCCAGCAGTTACTATAGGGGAGGTCAGCCCCAGCATTTT
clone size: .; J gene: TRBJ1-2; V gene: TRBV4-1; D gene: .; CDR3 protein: CASSQTVNYGYTF; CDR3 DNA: TGCGCCAGCAGCCAAACAGTTAACTATGGCTACACCTTC
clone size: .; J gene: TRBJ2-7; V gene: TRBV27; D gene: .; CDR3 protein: CASSPRGPLQYF; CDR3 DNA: TGTGCCAGCAGTCCCAGGGGCCCCCTGCAGTACTTC
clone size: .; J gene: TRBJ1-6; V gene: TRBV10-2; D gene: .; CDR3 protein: CASNDGRNSPLHF; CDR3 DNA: TGCGCCAGCAATGACGGGAGGAACTCACCCCTCCACTTT
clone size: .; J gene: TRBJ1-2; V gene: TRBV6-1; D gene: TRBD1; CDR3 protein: CATRGQGINYGYTF; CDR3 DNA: TGTGCCACGCGGGGACAGGGTATCAACTATGGCTACACCTTC
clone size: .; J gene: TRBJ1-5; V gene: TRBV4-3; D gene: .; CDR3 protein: CASSPNAGQPQHF; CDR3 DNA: TGCGCCAGCAGCCCAAACGCAGGTCAGCCCCAGCATTTT
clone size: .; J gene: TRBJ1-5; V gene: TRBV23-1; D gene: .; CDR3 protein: CASSHGGAQHF; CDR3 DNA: TGCGCCAGCAGTCATGGGGGGGCCCAGCATTTT
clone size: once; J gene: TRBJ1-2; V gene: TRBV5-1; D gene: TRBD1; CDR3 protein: CASSLAGTGSGGYTF; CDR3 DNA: TGCGCCAGCAGCTTGGCCGGGACAGGGTCCGGTGGCTACACCTTC
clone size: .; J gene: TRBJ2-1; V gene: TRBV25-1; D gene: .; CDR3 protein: CASSHGAREQFF; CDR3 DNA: TGTGCCAGCAGTCACGGAGCGCGTGAGCAGTTCTTC
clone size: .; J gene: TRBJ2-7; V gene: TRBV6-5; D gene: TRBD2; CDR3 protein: CASSYGSGSGVYEQYF; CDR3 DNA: TGTGCCAGCAGTTACGGAAGCGGGAGCGGAGTCTACGAGCAGTACTTC
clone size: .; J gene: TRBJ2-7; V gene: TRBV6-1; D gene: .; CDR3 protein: CASSEAGGDEQYF; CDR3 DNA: TGTGCCAGCAGTGAAGCTGGAGGGGACGAGCAGTACTTC